This TCR beta chain comes out of a study of technical replicates of blood from a few donors. The method was immunoSEQ multiplex PCR; TCRdb's version includes in-frame clones alone and lacks a portion of them. Of around 84,000 clones in the sample, approximately 94% are singletons; the top ten hold about 0.23%. Germline CDR1 LNHDA, CDR2 SQIVND (reference sequence). This CDR3 has 20 residues. V lost 5 bases and J lost 6, with 34 bases in between. The receptor was isolated from a human donor in good health. The V and J genes are TRBV19 and TRBJ1-2, with D tentatively TRBD1 (5 bases). The source material was T cells isolated from PBMCs. CDR3 sequence: CASSSPEEGWNERGPHGYTF. For the CDR3, the DNA is TGTGCCAGTAGTTCCCCCGAGGAGGGGTGGAATGAGCGGGGTCCCCATGGCTACACCTTC.